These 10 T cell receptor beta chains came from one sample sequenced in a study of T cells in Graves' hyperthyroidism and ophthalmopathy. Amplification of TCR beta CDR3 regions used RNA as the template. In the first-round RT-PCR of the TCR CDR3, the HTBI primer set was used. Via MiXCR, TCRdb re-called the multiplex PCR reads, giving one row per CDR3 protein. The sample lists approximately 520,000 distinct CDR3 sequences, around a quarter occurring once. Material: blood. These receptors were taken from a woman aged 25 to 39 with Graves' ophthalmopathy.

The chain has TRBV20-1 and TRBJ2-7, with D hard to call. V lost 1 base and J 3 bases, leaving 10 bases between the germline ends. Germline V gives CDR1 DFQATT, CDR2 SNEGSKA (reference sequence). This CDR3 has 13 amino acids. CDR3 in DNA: TGCAGTGCTAGAGGTTACACCAACTACGAGCAGTACTTC. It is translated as CSARGYTNYEQYF.

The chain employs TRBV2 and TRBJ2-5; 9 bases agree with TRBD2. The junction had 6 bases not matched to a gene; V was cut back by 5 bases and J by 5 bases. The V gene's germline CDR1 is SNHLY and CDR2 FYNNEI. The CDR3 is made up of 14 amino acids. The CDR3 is CASSTGLAAETQYF. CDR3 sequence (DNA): TGTGCCAGCAGTACGGGACTAGCTGCGGAGACCCAGTACTTC.

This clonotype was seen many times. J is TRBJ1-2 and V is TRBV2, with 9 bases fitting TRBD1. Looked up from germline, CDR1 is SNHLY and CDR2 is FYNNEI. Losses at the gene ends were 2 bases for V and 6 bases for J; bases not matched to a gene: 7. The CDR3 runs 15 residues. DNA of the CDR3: TGTGCCAGCAGTGAAATCTGGACAGGGGACGATGGCTACACCTTC. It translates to CASSEIWTGDDGYTF.

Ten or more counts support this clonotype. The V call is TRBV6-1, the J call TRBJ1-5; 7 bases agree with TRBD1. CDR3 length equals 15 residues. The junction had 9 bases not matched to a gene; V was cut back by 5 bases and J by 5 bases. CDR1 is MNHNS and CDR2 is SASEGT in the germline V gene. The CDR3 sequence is CASSKTGTAYQPQHF. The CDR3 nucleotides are TGTGCCAGCAGTAAAACCGGGACAGCCTATCAGCCCCAGCATTTT.

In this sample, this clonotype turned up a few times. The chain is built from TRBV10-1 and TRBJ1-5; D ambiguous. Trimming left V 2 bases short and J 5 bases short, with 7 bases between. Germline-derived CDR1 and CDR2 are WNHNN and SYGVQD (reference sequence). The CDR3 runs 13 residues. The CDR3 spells CASSEGRYQPQHF. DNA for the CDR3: TGCGCCAGCAGTGAGGGCCGCTATCAGCCCCAGCATTTT.

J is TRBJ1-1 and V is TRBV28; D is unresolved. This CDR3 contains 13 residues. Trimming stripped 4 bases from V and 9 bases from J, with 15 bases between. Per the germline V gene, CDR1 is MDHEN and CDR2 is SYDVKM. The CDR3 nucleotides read TGTGCCAGCAGTTCCCCGACTGCCCCTAAAGCTTTCTTT. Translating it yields CASSSPTAPKAFF.

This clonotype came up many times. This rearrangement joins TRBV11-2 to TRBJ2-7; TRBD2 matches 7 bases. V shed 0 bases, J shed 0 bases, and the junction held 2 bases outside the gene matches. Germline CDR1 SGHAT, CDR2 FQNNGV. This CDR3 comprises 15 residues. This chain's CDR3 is CASSLERGYSYEQYF. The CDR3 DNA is TGTGCCAGCAGCTTAGAGCGGGGGTACTCCTACGAGCAGTACTTC.

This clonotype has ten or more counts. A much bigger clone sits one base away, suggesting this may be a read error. CDR3 residues: CASSLGLAGYEQCF. The CDR3 DNA reads TGTGCCAGCAGTCTCGGACTAGCGGGATACGAGCAGTGCTTC. V gene TRBV12-3 or TRBV12-4 combines with J gene TRBJ2-7, with 12 positions matching TRBD2. The CDR3 sequence is 14 residues long.

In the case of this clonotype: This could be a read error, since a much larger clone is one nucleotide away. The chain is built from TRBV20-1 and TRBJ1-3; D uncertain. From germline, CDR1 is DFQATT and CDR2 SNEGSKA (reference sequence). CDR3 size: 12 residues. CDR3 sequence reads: CSAPRAGNTTYF. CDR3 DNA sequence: TGCAGTGCCCCTAGGGCTGGAAACACCACATATTTT.

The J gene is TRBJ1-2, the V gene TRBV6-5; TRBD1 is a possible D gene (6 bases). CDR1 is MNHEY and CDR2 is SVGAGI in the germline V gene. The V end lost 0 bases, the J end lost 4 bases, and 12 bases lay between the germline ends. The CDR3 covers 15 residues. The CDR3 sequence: CASSYSPGGLYGYTF. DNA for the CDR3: TGTGCCAGCAGTTACTCGCCGGGGGGCCTCTATGGCTACACCTTC.